These 5 T cell receptor beta chains originate from one sample sequenced in a study of technical replicates of blood from a few donors. Here immunoSEQ multiplex PCR was the method, and the copy in TCRdb shows in-frame clones only, minus some. The sample carries 70,000 or so clones, approximately 88% recorded once. The sample consisted of PBMCs. All receptors derive from a human donor in good health. Some clones in this sample may be carry-over from other donors' samples.

The chain has TRBV7-2 and TRBJ2-1, with D possibly being TRBD2 (6 bases). The germline CDR1 and CDR2 sequences are SGHTA and FQGNSA. V was clipped by 4 bases and J by 7 bases, with 14 bases between them. The length of the CDR3 is 14 residues. This CDR3 is CASSSQLAPNEQFF. In DNA form, the CDR3 reads TGTGCCAGCAGCTCCCAACTAGCCCCGAATGAGCAGTTCTTC.

The chain carries TRBV10-3 and TRBJ2-3; possible D gene TRBD1, 6 bases. The CDR3 is 17 amino acids. Germline V gene sequence: CDR1 ENHRY, CDR2 SYGVKD. Trimming removed 4 bases at V and 2 bases at J, with 19 bases between. The CDR3 spells CAISGGQNSPTTDTQYF. For the CDR3, the DNA is TGTGCCATCAGTGGGGGACAAAATTCACCTACCACAGATACGCAGTATTTT.

The rearrangement joins TRBV2 to TRBJ1-1; perhaps TRBD1 as D (6 bases). V shed 6 bases and J shed 5 bases, with 19 bases lying between them. Germline CDR1 SNHLY, CDR2 FYNNEI. CDR3 length: 15 amino acids. CDR3 DNA sequence: TGTGCCAGCAGGAGACAGGCCCTGAGTGGAACTGAAGCTTTCTTT. Translating it yields CASRRQALSGTEAFF. Full variable domain (missing parts from reference TRBV2 and TRBJ1-1): EPEVTQTPSHQVTQMGQEVILRCVPISNHLYFYWYRQILGQKVEFLVSFYNNEISEKSEIFDDQFSVERPDGSNFTLKIRSTKLEDSAMYFCASRRQALSGTEAFFGQGTRLTVV.

The V and J genes are TRBV9 and TRBJ2-5; D might be TRBD2 (5 bases). CDR3 size: 13 residues. With 0 bases removed from V and 5 bases from J, the gap between germline ends came to 8 bases. CDR1 is SGDLS, CDR2 YYNGEE, per germline. The CDR3, as DNA: TGTGCCAGCAGCGTAGGGGAGTGGGAGACCCAGTACTTC. This sequence encodes CASSVGEWETQYF.

The chain carries TRBV19 and TRBJ1-4, with 7 nucleotides matching TRBD1. Trimming cost V 7 bases and J 4 bases; bases outside gene matches: 9. Germline V gene lookup returns CDR1 LNHDA and CDR2 SQIVND (reference sequence). The CDR3 is 15 amino acids. The CDR3: CASKDREGGNEKLFF. CDR3 nucleotides: TGTGCCAGTAAAGACAGGGAAGGAGGTAATGAAAAACTGTTTTTT.